These 2 T cell receptor beta chains share one sample of origin, sequenced in a study of T-cell reconstitution after alpha-beta-depleted transplantation in children. Study-wide results and limits: At the one-year point after transplant, T-cell counts and TCRbeta diversity were found to come mostly from T cells that had been newly produced.

Using unique molecular identifiers, the investigators prepared the TCRbeta library. TCRdb passed the PCR reads through MiXCR, listing each CDR3 protein once. The sample lists about 300,000 distinct CDR3 sequences, roughly 8.2% occurring once. These receptors lack a known antigen. The material was peripheral blood, obtained 360 days after TCRalphabeta/CD19-depleted stem cell transplant. These receptors were obtained from a female patient younger than 10 who had a stem cell transplant for Fanconi anemia, so the T cells may come from the graft donor.

This clonotype appeared many times. The V gene is TRBV16, the J gene TRBJ1-5, with no clear D. The CDR3 covers 14 residues. V lost 2 bases, J lost 0 bases, and 5 bases lay in between. CDR1 is KGHSY, CDR2 FQNENV, per germline. The CDR3 bases are TGTGCCAGCAGCCAAGAGTTTAGCAATCAGCCCCAGCATTTT. Its translation is CASSQEFSNQPQHF. Filled out from reference TRBV16 and TRBJ1-5, the complete variable domain reads GEEVAQTPKHLVRGEGQKAKLYCAPIKGHSYVFWYQQVLKNEFKFLISFQNENVFDETGMPKERFSAKCLPNSPCSLEIQATKLEDSAVYFCASSQEFSNQPQHFGDGTRLSIL.

The sample holds many counts of this clonotype. The chain joins TRBV7-9 to TRBJ2-7; D is uncertain. CDR3 size: 11 residues. Deletions cut 2 bases from V and 5 bases from J, with 4 bases between. Germline CDR1 and CDR2: SEHNR and FQNEAQ (reference sequence). The CDR3 loop is CASSLRDEQYF. CDR3 in DNA: TGTGCCAGCAGCTTAAGGGACGAGCAGTACTTC.